The rows below give T cell receptor beta chains drawn from one sample of a study of T cell responses to AZD1222 COVID-19 vaccine. Profiled with immunoSEQ multiplex PCR; TCRdb holds only in-frame clones, not every one. The sample holds around 150,000 clones, about 90% seen once. Sequencing used peripheral blood, obtained 28 days after the second AZD1222 dose. The receptors originated from an adult who received the AZD1222 COVID-19 vaccine. Both conserved end residues are part of each CDR3. Fields, in order: CDR3 length, clone size, V gene, D gene, J gene, CDR3 protein, CDR3 DNA. A D gene is named only where the DNA matches it firmly. Clone sizes are given selectively: once, few, many, or a class where the clone is expanded.

len: 15; abundance: NA; v_gene: TRBV19; d_gene: TRBD1; j_gene: TRBJ2-1; CDR3aa: CASSPQGAIGNEQFF; CDR3nt: TGTGCCAGTAGTCCCCAGGGGGCTATAGGCAATGAGCAGTTCTTC
len: 15; abundance: NA; v_gene: TRBV18; d_gene: NA; j_gene: TRBJ1-2; CDR3aa: CASSPGLSGDYGYTF; CDR3nt: TGTGCCAGCTCACCCGGACTTTCGGGAGACTATGGCTACACCTTC
len: 15; abundance: NA; v_gene: TRBV7-9; d_gene: NA; j_gene: TRBJ1-4; CDR3aa: CASSFPWETNEKLFF; CDR3nt: TGTGCCAGCAGCTTCCCGTGGGAGACTAATGAAAAACTGTTTTTT
len: 15; abundance: NA; v_gene: TRBV27; d_gene: TRBD1; j_gene: TRBJ1-5; CDR3aa: CASSPSTGGEQPQHF; CDR3nt: TGTGCCAGCAGTCCATCTACAGGGGGTGAACAGCCCCAGCATTTT
len: 13; abundance: NA; v_gene: TRBV30; d_gene: NA; j_gene: TRBJ1-5; CDR3aa: CAWSVWDDQPQHF; CDR3nt: TGTGCCTGGAGTGTCTGGGATGATCAGCCCCAGCATTTT
len: 16; abundance: NA; v_gene: TRBV14; d_gene: TRBD1; j_gene: TRBJ2-7; CDR3aa: CASSQGLGTVYHEQYF; CDR3nt: TGTGCCAGCAGCCAAGGCCTAGGGACAGTGTACCACGAGCAGTACTTC
len: 13; abundance: many; v_gene: TRBV25-1; d_gene: NA; j_gene: TRBJ1-2; CDR3aa: CASSDGPTYGYTF; CDR3nt: TGTGCCAGCAGTGATGGCCCGACCTATGGCTACACCTTC
len: 13; abundance: NA; v_gene: TRBV12-3/TRBV12-4; d_gene: TRBD1; j_gene: TRBJ1-4; CDR3aa: CASRPTGAEKLFF; CDR3nt: TGTGCCAGCAGACCAACAGGGGCCGAAAAACTGTTTTTT
len: 14; abundance: NA; v_gene: TRBV5-6; d_gene: TRBD1; j_gene: TRBJ1-1; CDR3aa: CASSLGTGGMTSFF; CDR3nt: TGTGCCAGCAGCCTCGGGACAGGGGGTATGACGTCTTTCTTT
len: 14; abundance: NA; v_gene: TRBV29-1; d_gene: NA; j_gene: TRBJ2-3; CDR3aa: CSVGLGGQTDTQYF; CDR3nt: TGCAGCGTTGGGTTGGGGGGGCAAACAGATACGCAGTATTTT
len: 15; abundance: NA; v_gene: TRBV19; d_gene: TRBD1; j_gene: TRBJ1-2; CDR3aa: CASTPSTGVNYGYTF; CDR3nt: TGTGCCAGTACTCCGAGCACAGGGGTTAACTATGGCTACACCTTC
len: 20; abundance: NA; v_gene: TRBV6-6; d_gene: TRBD1; j_gene: TRBJ1-3; CDR3aa: CASSRGQGTFSTASGNTIYF; CDR3nt: TGTGCCAGCAGCCGCGGACAGGGAACTTTTTCAACGGCCTCTGGAAACACCATATATTTT
len: 15; abundance: NA; v_gene: TRBV5-1; d_gene: NA; j_gene: TRBJ1-6; CDR3aa: CASSLGGGGGSPLHF; CDR3nt: TGCGCCAGCAGCCTGGGCGGCGGGGGCGGGTCACCCCTCCACTTT
len: 15; abundance: NA; v_gene: TRBV4-1; d_gene: NA; j_gene: TRBJ1-1; CDR3aa: CASSQGVQMNTEAFF; CDR3nt: TGCGCCAGCAGCCAAGGGGTACAGATGAACACTGAAGCTTTCTTT
len: 13; abundance: NA; v_gene: TRBV7-9; d_gene: NA; j_gene: TRBJ1-2; CDR3aa: CASSLEVGVGYTF; CDR3nt: TGTGCCAGCAGCTTAGAGGTTGGGGTTGGCTACACCTTC
len: 17; abundance: NA; v_gene: TRBV5-5; d_gene: TRBD1; j_gene: TRBJ2-2; CDR3aa: CASSPSSGTANTGELFF; CDR3nt: TGTGCCAGCTCCCCTTCATCCGGGACAGCGAACACCGGGGAGCTGTTTTTT
len: 17; abundance: NA; v_gene: TRBV18; d_gene: TRBD1; j_gene: TRBJ1-5; CDR3aa: CASSPDRVGGSNQPQHF; CDR3nt: TGTGCCAGCTCACCGGACAGGGTGGGGGGTAGCAATCAGCCCCAGCATTTT
len: 13; abundance: NA; v_gene: TRBV2; d_gene: NA; j_gene: TRBJ2-5; CDR3aa: CASTFDLKETQYF; CDR3nt: TGTGCCAGCACCTTCGACCTAAAAGAGACCCAGTACTTC
len: 13; abundance: NA; v_gene: TRBV12-3/TRBV12-4; d_gene: NA; j_gene: TRBJ1-1; CDR3aa: CASSLQPNTEAFF; CDR3nt: TGTGCCAGCAGTTTACAACCAAACACTGAAGCTTTCTTT
len: 15; abundance: once; v_gene: TRBV6-1; d_gene: NA; j_gene: TRBJ1-1; CDR3aa: CASSERAGGSTEAFF; CDR3nt: TGTGCCAGCAGTGAAAGGGCGGGGGGTAGCACTGAAGCTTTCTTT
len: 12; abundance: NA; v_gene: TRBV6-2/TRBV6-3; d_gene: NA; j_gene: TRBJ2-1; CDR3aa: CASSPGYNEQFF; CDR3nt: TGTGCCAGCAGTCCGGGGTACAATGAGCAGTTCTTC
len: 18; abundance: many; v_gene: TRBV19; d_gene: TRBD2; j_gene: TRBJ2-2; CDR3aa: CASSIIAGGTANTGELFF; CDR3nt: TGTGCCAGTAGTATTATAGCGGGAGGAACCGCGAACACCGGGGAGCTGTTTTTT
len: 13; abundance: NA; v_gene: TRBV29-1; d_gene: NA; j_gene: TRBJ2-7; CDR3aa: CSVKGVHFYEQYF; CDR3nt: TGCAGCGTCAAGGGTGTGCATTTCTACGAGCAGTACTTC
len: 14; abundance: NA; v_gene: TRBV4-1; d_gene: NA; j_gene: TRBJ2-7; CDR3aa: CASSQVRSTYEQYF; CDR3nt: TGCGCCAGCAGCCAGGTCCGATCAACCTACGAGCAGTACTTC
len: 14; abundance: NA; v_gene: TRBV5-5; d_gene: TRBD1; j_gene: TRBJ2-7; CDR3aa: CASSLGTGAYEQYF; CDR3nt: TGTGCCAGCAGCTTGGGGACAGGAGCCTACGAGCAGTACTTC
len: 17; abundance: NA; v_gene: TRBV9; d_gene: NA; j_gene: TRBJ2-2; CDR3aa: CASSTYPGRGNTGELFF; CDR3nt: TGTGCCAGCAGCACATATCCGGGACGGGGAAACACCGGGGAGCTGTTTTTT
len: 13; abundance: NA; v_gene: TRBV29-1; d_gene: TRBD2; j_gene: TRBJ2-5; CDR3aa: CSAIAGGLETQYF; CDR3nt: TGCAGCGCAATAGCGGGGGGGTTAGAGACCCAGTACTTC
len: 15; abundance: NA; v_gene: TRBV4-2; d_gene: NA; j_gene: TRBJ1-3; CDR3aa: CASSPAGVSGNTIYF; CDR3nt: TGTGCCAGCAGCCCGGCAGGGGTATCTGGAAACACCATATATTTT
len: 16; abundance: NA; v_gene: TRBV18; d_gene: NA; j_gene: TRBJ1-2; CDR3aa: CASSPKISPERKGYTF; CDR3nt: TGTGCCAGCTCACCAAAAATCTCCCCAGAAAGGAAGGGCTACACCTTC
len: 12; abundance: NA; v_gene: TRBV29-1; d_gene: NA; j_gene: TRBJ1-1; CDR3aa: CSVGQANTEAFF; CDR3nt: TGCAGCGTTGGTCAGGCAAACACTGAAGCTTTCTTT
len: 15; abundance: NA; v_gene: TRBV3-1/TRBV3-2; d_gene: NA; j_gene: TRBJ1-2; CDR3aa: CASSQDWGTYNGYTF; CDR3nt: TGTGCCAGCAGCCAAGATTGGGGGACTTATAACGGCTACACCTTC
len: 14; abundance: NA; v_gene: TRBV19; d_gene: TRBD1; j_gene: TRBJ1-4; CDR3aa: CASTPGQGKRKLFF; CDR3nt: TGTGCCAGTACCCCGGGACAGGGGAAGCGAAAACTGTTTTTT
len: 13; abundance: NA; v_gene: TRBV29-1; d_gene: NA; j_gene: TRBJ2-5; CDR3aa: CSVKTGGQETQYF; CDR3nt: TGCAGCGTTAAAACTGGGGGCCAAGAGACCCAGTACTTC
len: 16; abundance: NA; v_gene: TRBV18; d_gene: TRBD1; j_gene: TRBJ2-7; CDR3aa: CASSLRTGGSSYEQYF; CDR3nt: TGTGCCAGCTCACTCCGGACAGGGGGAAGCTCCTACGAGCAGTACTTC
len: 15; abundance: NA; v_gene: TRBV4-2; d_gene: NA; j_gene: TRBJ1-5; CDR3aa: CASSPRQDINQPQHF; CDR3nt: TGTGCCAGCAGCCCACGACAGGATATTAATCAGCCCCAGCATTTT
len: 16; abundance: NA; v_gene: TRBV6-2/TRBV6-3; d_gene: NA; j_gene: TRBJ1-5; CDR3aa: CASSMDRSYSNQPQHF; CDR3nt: TGTGCCAGCAGTATGGACCGGTCATATAGCAATCAGCCCCAGCATTTT
len: 13; abundance: NA; v_gene: TRBV5-6; d_gene: TRBD1; j_gene: TRBJ1-2; CDR3aa: CASSRDRPYGYTF; CDR3nt: TGTGCCAGCAGCCGGGACAGACCCTATGGCTACACCTTC
len: 16; abundance: NA; v_gene: TRBV14; d_gene: TRBD1; j_gene: TRBJ1-4; CDR3aa: CASSGGQGATNEKLFF; CDR3nt: TGTGCCAGCAGCGGAGGACAGGGGGCAACTAATGAAAAACTGTTTTTT
len: 15; abundance: NA; v_gene: TRBV29-1; d_gene: TRBD1; j_gene: TRBJ2-2; CDR3aa: CSVADRGDNTGELFF; CDR3nt: TGCAGCGTTGCAGACAGGGGCGATAACACCGGGGAGCTGTTTTTT
len: 16; abundance: NA; v_gene: TRBV10-3; d_gene: NA; j_gene: TRBJ1-2; CDR3aa: CAISDPGWQANYGYTF; CDR3nt: TGTGCCATCAGTGATCCAGGTTGGCAGGCTAACTATGGCTACACCTTC
len: 14; abundance: NA; v_gene: TRBV19; d_gene: NA; j_gene: TRBJ1-1; CDR3aa: CASSIYGGGTEAFF; CDR3nt: TGTGCCAGTAGTATATATGGGGGAGGCACTGAAGCTTTCTTT
len: 13; abundance: NA; v_gene: TRBV6-5; d_gene: NA; j_gene: TRBJ2-1; CDR3aa: CASSRTLDNEQFF; CDR3nt: TGTGCCAGCAGTCGGACGCTCGACAATGAGCAGTTCTTC
len: 14; abundance: NA; v_gene: TRBV11-3; d_gene: NA; j_gene: TRBJ1-6; CDR3aa: CASSQRSANSPLHF; CDR3nt: TGTGCCAGCAGCCAGAGGAGCGCTAATTCACCCCTCCACTTT
len: 15; abundance: NA; v_gene: TRBV9; d_gene: NA; j_gene: TRBJ2-3; CDR3aa: CASSVTGAGTDTQYF; CDR3nt: TGTGCCAGCAGCGTAACGGGGGCGGGCACAGATACGCAGTATTTT
len: 13; abundance: NA; v_gene: TRBV5-1; d_gene: NA; j_gene: TRBJ1-1; CDR3aa: CASSQDSNTEAFF; CDR3nt: TGCGCCAGCAGCCAAGACAGCAACACTGAAGCTTTCTTT
len: 15; abundance: once; v_gene: TRBV3-1/TRBV3-2; d_gene: NA; j_gene: TRBJ2-6; CDR3aa: CASGRDYSGANVLTF; CDR3nt: TGTGCCAGCGGCAGGGATTACTCTGGGGCCAACGTCCTGACTTTC
len: 15; abundance: NA; v_gene: TRBV10-3; d_gene: NA; j_gene: TRBJ2-1; CDR3aa: CAIRSGAGYYNEQFF; CDR3nt: TGTGCCATCAGATCCGGGGCCGGGTACTACAATGAGCAGTTCTTC
len: 15; abundance: once; v_gene: TRBV19; d_gene: TRBD1; j_gene: TRBJ1-1; CDR3aa: CASRIRDRGYTEAFF; CDR3nt: TGTGCCAGTAGGATCCGGGACAGGGGATACACTGAAGCTTTCTTT
len: 13; abundance: NA; v_gene: TRBV10-1; d_gene: NA; j_gene: TRBJ1-1; CDR3aa: CASSPGPNTEAFF; CDR3nt: TGCGCCAGCAGCCCGGGACCTAACACTGAAGCTTTCTTT
len: 13; abundance: NA; v_gene: TRBV19; d_gene: TRBD1; j_gene: TRBJ1-2; CDR3aa: CASNTGGGYGYTF; CDR3nt: TGTGCCAGTAACACAGGGGGCGGCTATGGCTACACCTTC
len: 14; abundance: NA; v_gene: TRBV6-5; d_gene: TRBD1; j_gene: TRBJ1-1; CDR3aa: CAITPDRAYTEAFF; CDR3nt: TGTGCCATCACGCCCGACAGGGCCTACACTGAAGCTTTCTTT
len: 16; abundance: NA; v_gene: TRBV3-1/TRBV3-2; d_gene: NA; j_gene: TRBJ2-3; CDR3aa: CASSQPLGAGGDTQYF; CDR3nt: TGTGCCAGCAGCCAACCACTAGGGGCAGGAGGAGATACGCAGTATTTT